These 29 T cell receptor beta chains share one sample of origin, sequenced in a study of T cells after yellow fever vaccination. TCRdb independently ran MiXCR on the 5' RACE reads; one entry per CDR3 protein. Of hundreds of thousands of distinct CDR3 sequences listed, 13% were seen once; the top ten hold 11% to 15%. Sequencing was performed on PBMCs, taken on the day of the yellow fever booster vaccination. Receptor source: a man aged 25 to 40 who received the YFV17D yellow fever vaccine.

V gene TRBV28 combines with J gene TRBJ2-5; 12 bases fit TRBD2. The germline V gene encodes CDR1 MDHEN and CDR2 SYDVKM. CDR3 length: 15 amino acids. The trim removed 4 bases at V and 5 bases at J, leaving 5 bases unmatched. CDR3 in amino acids: CASSSRLAGAETQYF. DNA for the CDR3: TGTGCCAGCAGTTCCCGACTAGCGGGAGCGGAGACCCAGTACTTC.

This clonotype was detected many times. CDR3 bases: TGTGCCAGCAGTTGGACAGGGACCTACGAGCAGTACTTC. Residues: CASSWTGTYEQYF. V is TRBV12-3 or TRBV12-4 and J is TRBJ2-7; TRBD1 aligns across 8 bases. V dropped 4 bases and J dropped 2; count of bases not matched to a gene: 1. The CDR3 has 13 residues.

This clonotype came up a few times. The chain carries TRBV7-2 and TRBJ1-1, with D hard to call. The CDR3 is 13 residues long. V was shortened by 5 bases and J by 6 bases, with 13 bases between the two germline ends. Germline V gives CDR1 SGHTA, CDR2 FQGNSA. The CDR3 DNA is TGTGCCAGCAGCCCGGGCTGGCAGGCTGAAGCTTTCTTT. As protein: CASSPGWQAEAFF.

The rearrangement uses TRBV13 and TRBJ2-1; maybe TRBD1 (5 bases). Deletions cut 6 bases from V and 10 bases from J, with 19 bases between. CDR1 is PRHDT, CDR2 FYEKMQ, per germline (reference sequence). The CDR3 covers 14 residues. For the CDR3, the DNA is TGTGCCAGCAGTAAGGCCAGGGAATTCGACGAGCAGTTCTTC. It specifies CASSKAREFDEQFF. Complete variable domain (other parts from reference TRBV13 and TRBJ2-1): AAGVIQSPRHLIKEKRETATLKCYPIPRHDTVYWYQQGPGQDPQFLISFYEKMQSDKGSIPDRFSAQQFSDYHSELNMSSLELGDSALYFCASSKAREFDEQFFGPGTRLTVL.

This clonotype was seen a handful of times. V usage is TRBV6-2 or TRBV6-3 and J usage is TRBJ2-2, with 15 bases lining up with TRBD2. CDR3 length: 16 amino acids. The V segment lost 4 bases and the J segment 9 bases; nucleotides outside the gene matches: 6. Per the germline V gene, CDR1 is MNHEY and CDR2 is SVGEGT. The CDR3 protein is CASSSGLAGGPRELFF. The DNA for the CDR3 is TGTGCCAGCAGTTCCGGACTAGCGGGAGGGCCAAGGGAGCTGTTTTTT.

This clonotype came up a few times. The CDR3 region has the DNA TGCGCCAGCAGCAGTGGACAGGGTGGGAATCAGCCCCAGCATTTT. Encoded protein: CASSSGQGGNQPQHF. The chain uses TRBV5-1 and TRBJ1-5; 8 bases are shared with TRBD1. This CDR3 is built from 15 residues. Per germline, CDR1 SGHRS and CDR2 YFSETQ. Trimming took 4 bases from V and 4 from J; bases not matched to a gene: 7. Based on the CDR3 plus reference TRBV5-1 and TRBJ1-5, the full variable domain is KAGVTQTPRYLIKTRGQQVTLSCSPISGHRSVSWYQQTPGQGLQFLFEYFSETQRNKGNFPGRFSGRQFSNSRSEMNVSTLELGDSALYLCASSSGQGGNQPQHFGDGTRLSIL.

This clonotype was observed a handful of times. This sequence joins TRBV5-5 and TRBJ2-5, with unresolved D. This CDR3 contains 12 residues. V was trimmed by 4 bases and J by 2 bases, leaving 6 bases between them. In germline, CDR1 is SGHKS, CDR2 YYEKEE (reference sequence). CDR3 nucleotide sequence: TGTGCCAGCAGCCCCGAACAAGAGACCCAGTACTTC. Protein sequence: CASSPEQETQYF.

This clonotype was detected only a few times. The gene calls are TRBV20-1 and TRBJ1-5, with 9 bases that match TRBD1. The CDR3 extends over 17 amino acids. After removal of 2 bases from V and 2 bases from J, the junction contained 10 bases not matched to a gene. Germline V gene lookup returns CDR1 DFQATT and CDR2 SNEGSKA (reference sequence). This CDR3 reads CSARPGTGFSGNQPQHF. The CDR3 DNA sequence: TGCAGTGCTAGACCCGGGACAGGGTTTAGCGGCAATCAGCCCCAGCATTTT.

The chain joins TRBV6-5 to TRBJ2-7; D could derive from TRBD1 or TRBD2 (5 bases each). Deletions cut 1 base from V and 4 bases from J, with 23 bases between. Germline CDR1 MNHEY, CDR2 SVGAGI. The CDR3 is 18 amino acids. CDR3 sequence reads: CASSYLAPPPGTTYEQYF. The CDR3 coding sequence is TGTGCCAGCAGTTACTTGGCACCCCCTCCAGGGACGACGTACGAGCAGTACTTC.

This clonotype was recorded a few times. J is TRBJ2-1 and V is TRBV29-1, with 10 bases identical to TRBD2. CDR1 and CDR2 (germline): SQVTM, ANQGSEA. With 3 bases clipped from V and 0 bases from J, the junction kept 17 bases outside the gene matches. The CDR3 runs to 20 residues. The CDR3 DNA reads as TGCAGCGTTGAGGGAAAAGGACTAGCGGAACGGCAGATCTCCTACAATGAGCAGTTCTTC. It is translated as CSVEGKGLAERQISYNEQFF.

This chain connects TRBV20-1 to TRBJ2-1, with 7 positions matching TRBD2. Germline V lookup: CDR1 DFQATT, CDR2 SNEGSKA (reference sequence). This CDR3 region has 14 residues. The V and J ends lost 0 bases and 10 bases, in that order; junction bases with no gene match: 9. The CDR3 loop reads CSARDPAGLKEQFF. The CDR3, as DNA: TGCAGTGCTAGAGATCCAGCGGGACTCAAGGAGCAGTTCTTC.

This chain links TRBV12-3 or TRBV12-4 with TRBJ2-3; the D gene is possibly TRBD2 (7 bases). The CDR3 has 14 amino acids. V dropped 7 bases and J dropped 4 bases, with 15 bases sitting between them. This CDR3 is CASIRGAPPDTQYF. The CDR3 DNA sequence: TGTGCCAGCATTCGGGGGGCGCCCCCAGATACGCAGTATTTT.

This chain connects TRBV20-1 to TRBJ2-1; no reliable D call. This CDR3 is built from 12 residues. The V end was cut by 0 bases, the J end by 10 bases, with 10 bases between. Germline assignment: CDR1 DFQATT and CDR2 SNEGSKA (reference sequence). The CDR3: CSARDLRREQFF. For the CDR3, the DNA is TGCAGTGCTAGAGATCTTAGGCGGGAGCAGTTCTTC.

This clonotype has only a few counts. The chain combines TRBV20-1 with TRBJ2-5; D not resolved. Germline lookup yields CDR1 DFQATT and CDR2 SNEGSKA (reference sequence). With 6 bases removed from V and 2 bases from J, the gap between germline ends came to 19 bases. The CDR3 covers 15 residues. The CDR3: CSATFGRFGQETQYF. DNA for the CDR3: TGCAGTGCGACTTTTGGGCGATTTGGGCAAGAGACCCAGTACTTC.

The gene calls are TRBV30 and TRBJ1-2; D gene uncertain. The CDR3 totals 12 residues. The V end was cut by 2 bases, the J end by 8 bases, with 12 bases between. Per the germline V gene, CDR1 is GTSNPN and CDR2 is SVGIG (reference sequence). CDR3 residues: CAWSIAEEGYTF. CDR3 nucleotide sequence: TGTGCCTGGAGTATCGCGGAGGAGGGCTACACCTTC.

The chain recombines TRBV18 with TRBJ2-1; D is uncertain. The germline gives CDR1 KGHSH, CDR2 LQKENI. The V gene lost 3 bases and the J gene lost 6 bases, with 9 bases spanning the gap. CDR3 size: 13 residues. The CDR3 loop is CASSPSAINEQFF. The DNA of the CDR3 is TGTGCCAGCTCACCTTCTGCTATCAATGAGCAGTTCTTC.

This sequence joins TRBV27 and TRBJ2-7; 14 nucleotides align to TRBD2. Germline lookup yields CDR1 MNHEY and CDR2 SMNVEV (reference sequence). This CDR3 spans 15 amino acids. The V segment lost 6 bases and the J segment 3 bases; nucleotides outside the gene matches: 4. CDR3 coding DNA: TGTGCCAGCAGAACGACTAGCGGGAGGGGCTACGAGCAGTACTTC. Translated, it gives CASRTTSGRGYEQYF.

This clonotype occurred a few times. The chain combines TRBV4-3 with TRBJ2-1; D is unclear. V shed 0 bases and J shed 8 bases, with 8 bases lying between them. CDR1 is LGHNA, CDR2 YSLEER, per germline. This CDR3 spans 13 amino acids. The CDR3 loop reads CASSQDRGHEQFF. The CDR3, as DNA: TGCGCCAGCAGCCAAGATCGCGGCCATGAGCAGTTCTTC.

Ten or more counts support this clonotype. The rearrangement joins TRBV29-1 to TRBJ2-7, with D possibly being TRBD1 (5 bases). The CDR3 runs 13 residues. V was trimmed by 3 bases and J by 5 bases, leaving 14 bases between them. CDR1 and CDR2 from the germline V gene are SQVTM and ANQGSEA. CDR3 sequence: CSVESESGHEQYF. CDR3 coding DNA: TGCAGCGTTGAGAGCGAATCAGGGCACGAGCAGTACTTC.

The J gene is TRBJ2-2, the V gene TRBV10-3, with TRBD2 matching 13 bases. The CDR3 sequence is 17 residues long. J lost 1 base, V lost 6 bases, and 5 bases had no gene match. Germline loops: CDR1 ENHRY, CDR2 SYGVKD. As DNA, the CDR3 is TGTGCCATCAGACCTACTAGCGGGAGGGAGAACACCGGGGAGCTGTTTTTT. Translated: CAIRPTSGRENTGELFF.

This clonotype was counted only a few times. The chain couples TRBV28 to TRBJ2-2; 9 bases line up with TRBD1. With V trimmed by 7 bases and J by 9 bases, 15 bases remained unmatched. The CDR3 sequence is 16 residues long. Germline V CDR1 and CDR2: MDHEN, SYDVKM. The CDR3 here is CASTSPPGQGVRELFF. CDR3 nucleotides: TGTGCCAGCACGTCGCCGCCGGGACAGGGCGTCAGGGAGCTGTTTTTT. The full variable domain, with the rest looked up from reference TRBV28 and TRBJ2-2, is DVKVTQSSRYLVKRTGEKVFLECVQDMDHENMFWYRQDPGLGLRLIYFSYDVKMKEKGDIPEGYSVSREKKERFSLILESASTNQTSMYLCASTSPPGQGVRELFFGEGSRLTVL.

This clonotype turned up a few times. The V and J genes are TRBV14 and TRBJ2-1, with D hard to call. From germline, CDR1 is SGHDN and CDR2 FVKESK. The CDR3 is 14 amino acids. V was clipped by 1 base and J by 9 bases, with 13 bases between them. The CDR3 sequence: CASSQAMGLPEQFF. CDR3 nucleotide sequence: TGTGCCAGCAGCCAAGCAATGGGTCTGCCTGAGCAGTTCTTC.

This clonotype was found a few times. The chain combines TRBV29-1 with TRBJ2-1; 9 bases fit TRBD2. Germline lookup yields CDR1 SQVTM and CDR2 ANQGSEA. Losses at the gene ends were 5 bases for V and 2 bases for J; bases not matched to a gene: 7. This CDR3 has 15 amino acids. CDR3 loop: CSVLRRTSAYNEQFF. DNA of the CDR3: TGCAGCGTTCTACGCAGGACTAGCGCCTACAATGAGCAGTTCTTC.

In its sample, this clonotype was seen many times. V and J are TRBV12-3 or TRBV12-4 and TRBJ1-1; D not certain. The ends were cut back, 3 bases at V and 5 bases at J, with 7 bases in the middle. The CDR3 extends over 12 amino acids. CDR3 coding DNA: TGTGCCAGCAGTTTGTTAGGGACTGAAGCTTTCTTT. Translated, it gives CASSLLGTEAFF.

The chain combines TRBV20-1 with TRBJ2-1; a possible D gene is TRBD2 (5 bases). The V gene's germline CDR1 is DFQATT and CDR2 SNEGSKA (reference sequence). Trimming pared 4 bases from V and 5 bases from J, leaving 9 bases between. This CDR3 region has 12 residues. CDR3 residues: CSAKDSNNEQFF. The CDR3 nucleotides are TGCAGTGCTAAGGACTCGAACAATGAGCAGTTCTTC.

This clonotype was recorded many times. The gene calls are TRBV18 and TRBJ2-1; perhaps TRBD1 as D (6 bases). The CDR3 covers 12 residues. V was trimmed by 8 bases and J by 7 bases, leaving 12 bases between them. Germline V CDR1 and CDR2: KGHSH, LQKENI. The DNA for the CDR3 is TGTGCCAGCAGTCCACAGGGTAATGAGCAGTTCTTC. Its protein product is CASSPQGNEQFF.

This chain links TRBV5-1 with TRBJ2-6; D gene unclear. The CDR3 covers 15 residues. Trimming took 0 bases from V and 0 from J, leaving 4 bases between them. Germline V gene data show CDR1 as SGHRS and CDR2 as YFSETQ. This chain's CDR3 is CASSLGLSGANVLTF. The CDR3 bases are TGCGCCAGCAGCTTGGGGCTCTCTGGGGCCAACGTCCTGACTTTC.

V is TRBV7-2 and J is TRBJ2-2; possibly TRBD2 for D (5 bases). Trimming removed 2 bases from V and 8 bases from J, with 9 bases in between. The CDR3 length is 13 residues. Germline V gene lookup returns CDR1 SGHTA and CDR2 FQGNSA. The CDR3 sequence is CASSLISAGELFF. CDR3 sequence (DNA): TGTGCCAGCAGCTTAATTAGCGCGGGGGAGCTGTTTTTT.

This clonotype was detected a few times. The genes are TRBV7-9 and TRBJ2-4; 9 nucleotides align to TRBD2. The CDR3 is 15 residues long. The germline V gene has CDR1 SEHNR and CDR2 FQNEAQ (reference sequence). Trimming took 4 bases from V and 3 from J; bases not matched to a gene: 4. CDR3 amino acids: CASSSSGAHKNIQYF. The CDR3 DNA follows: TGTGCCAGCAGCTCTAGCGGGGCTCACAAAAACATTCAGTACTTC.